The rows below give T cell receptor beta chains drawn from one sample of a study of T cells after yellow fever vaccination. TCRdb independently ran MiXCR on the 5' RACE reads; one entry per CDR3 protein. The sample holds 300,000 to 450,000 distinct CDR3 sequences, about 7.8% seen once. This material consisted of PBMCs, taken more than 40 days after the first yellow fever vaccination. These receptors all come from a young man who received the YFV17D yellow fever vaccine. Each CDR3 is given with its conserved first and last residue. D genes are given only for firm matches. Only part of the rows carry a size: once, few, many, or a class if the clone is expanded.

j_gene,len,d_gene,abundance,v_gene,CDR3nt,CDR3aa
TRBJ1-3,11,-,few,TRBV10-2,TGCGCCAGCAGTGAGCTGGGACATGTATATTTT,CASSELGHVYF
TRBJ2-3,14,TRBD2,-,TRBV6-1,TGTGCCAGCGGGCGCGGGGGGGCCTCAGATACGCAGTATTTT,CASGRGGASDTQYF
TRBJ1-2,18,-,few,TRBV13,TGTGCCAGCAGCTCAAGGCGCCAGGGGACCGTGGGCTACTATGGCTACACCTTC,CASSSRRQGTVGYYGYTF
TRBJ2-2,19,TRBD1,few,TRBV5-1,TGCGCCAGCAGCTGGGGTGCAGGGGGCCCCTCATATGGCACCGGGGAGCTGTTTTTT,CASSWGAGGPSYGTGELFF
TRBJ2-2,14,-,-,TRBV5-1,TGCGCCAGCAGTCCTGACGGACTCACCGGGGAGCTGTTTTTT,CASSPDGLTGELFF
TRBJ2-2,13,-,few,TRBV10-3,TGTGCCATCCCCGTAAAGGAAACCGGGGAGCTGTTTTTT,CAIPVKETGELFF
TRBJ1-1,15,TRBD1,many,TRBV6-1,TGTGCCAGCAGCCAGAAACGGACAGGGAACACTGAAGCTTTCTTT,CASSQKRTGNTEAFF
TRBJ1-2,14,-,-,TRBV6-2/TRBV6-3,TGTGCCAGCAGTGGACAGTCCTTTACCTATGGCTACACCTTC,CASSGQSFTYGYTF
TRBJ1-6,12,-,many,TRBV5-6,TGTGCCAGCACCTCCTATAATTCACCCCTCCACTTT,CASTSYNSPLHF
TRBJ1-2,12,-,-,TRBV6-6,TGTGCCAGCAGTCCGGCCACCTATGGCTACACCTTC,CASSPATYGYTF
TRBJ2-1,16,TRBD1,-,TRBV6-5,TGTGCCAGCAGTTACAATTCCGGAACAGGGGGCAATGAGCAGTTCTTC,CASSYNSGTGGNEQFF
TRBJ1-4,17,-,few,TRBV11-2,TGTGCCAGCAGCTTACCCGACAGTAAATCAACTAATGAAAAACTGTTTTTT,CASSLPDSKSTNEKLFF
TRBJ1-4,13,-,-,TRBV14,TGTGCCAGCAGCCAAAGAATAAACGAAAAACTGTTTTTT,CASSQRINEKLFF
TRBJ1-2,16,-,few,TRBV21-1,TGTGCCAGCAGCAAAGTACCGGGACAGTCGAAACAGGGCTACACCTTC,CASSKVPGQSKQGYTF
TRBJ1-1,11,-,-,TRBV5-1,TGCGCCAGCAGCTTGGTCGGGGAAGCTTTCTTT,CASSLVGEAFF
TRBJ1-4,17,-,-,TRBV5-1,TGCGCCAGCAGCTTGGCGGTTCTAGGAACGGGGAATGAAAAACTGTTTTTT,CASSLAVLGTGNEKLFF
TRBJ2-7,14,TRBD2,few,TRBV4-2,TGTGCCAGCAGCCAACGGGAGGGGGCCTACGAGCAGTACTTC,CASSQREGAYEQYF
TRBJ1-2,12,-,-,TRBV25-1,TGTGCCATATCGGGGTCCTTGGGCGGCTACACCTTC,CAISGSLGGYTF
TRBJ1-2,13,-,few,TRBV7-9,TGTGCCAGCAGCTTCGGCTTGGCATATGGCTACACCTTC,CASSFGLAYGYTF
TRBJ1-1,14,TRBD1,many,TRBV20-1,TGCAGTGTCAAACGCCCACAGGGGGCTTCTGAAGCTTTCTTT,CSVKRPQGASEAFF
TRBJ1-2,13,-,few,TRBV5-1,TGCGCCAGCAGCTTGCGGCAGGATAATGGCTACACCTTC,CASSLRQDNGYTF
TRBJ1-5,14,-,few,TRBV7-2,TGTGCCAGCAGCTTTGTCGGGGCTAATCAGCCCCAGCATTTT,CASSFVGANQPQHF
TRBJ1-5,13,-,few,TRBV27,TGTGCCAGCAGTTTCCTGGGAAATCAGCCCCAGCATTTT,CASSFLGNQPQHF
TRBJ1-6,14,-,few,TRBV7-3,TGTGCCAGCAGCTCGGGCGCGGGGACCTCACCCCTCCACTTT,CASSSGAGTSPLHF
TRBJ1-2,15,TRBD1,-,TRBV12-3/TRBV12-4,TGTGCCAGCAGAAAGGGGGCAGGGGTTAACTATGGCTACACCTTC,CASRKGAGVNYGYTF
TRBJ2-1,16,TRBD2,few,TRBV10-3,TGTGCCATCAGTGACAGTAGCGGGGGCCCGCGACGGGAGCAGTTCTTC,CAISDSSGGPRREQFF
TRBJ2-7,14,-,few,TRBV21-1,TGTGCCAGCAGCAAAGGAGGGACAGCCTACGAGCAGTACTTC,CASSKGGTAYEQYF
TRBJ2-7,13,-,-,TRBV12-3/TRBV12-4,TGTGCCAGCAGTGCGGGGGCATACTACGAGCAGTACTTC,CASSAGAYYEQYF
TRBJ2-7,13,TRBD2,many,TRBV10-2,TGTGCCTCTGGGACTAGCGGGGCCTACGAGCAGTACTTC,CASGTSGAYEQYF
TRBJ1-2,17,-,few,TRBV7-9,TGTGCCAGCAGCCCTACCCCGGCGGGAAGGCGTACCAATGGCTACACCTTC,CASSPTPAGRRTNGYTF
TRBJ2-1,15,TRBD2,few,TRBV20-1,TGCAGTGCTATAGTTAGCGGGGGGCCTAACAATGAGCAGTTCTTC,CSAIVSGGPNNEQFF
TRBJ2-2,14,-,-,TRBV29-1,TGCAGCGTTGAATCCCCTCCGGGCACCGGGGAGCTGTTTTTT,CSVESPPGTGELFF
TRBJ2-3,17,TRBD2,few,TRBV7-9,TGTGCCAGCAGCCAGCCCCCGTGGCGGGGGGGCATGGATACGCAGTATTTT,CASSQPPWRGGMDTQYF
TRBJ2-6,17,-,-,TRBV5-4,TGTGCCAGCAGCTTGCCGGGCCTCATGGCTGGGGCCAACGTCCTGACTTTC,CASSLPGLMAGANVLTF
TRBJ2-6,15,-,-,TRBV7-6,TGTGCCAGCAGCCCGCAGACCTCTGGGGCCAACGTCCTGACTTTC,CASSPQTSGANVLTF
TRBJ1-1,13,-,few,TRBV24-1,TGTGCCACCAGCAAGGACGGGAACACTGAAGCTTTCTTT,CATSKDGNTEAFF
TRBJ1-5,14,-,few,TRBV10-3,TGTGCCATCAGTGAAACGGACGGTGATCAGCCCCAGCATTTT,CAISETDGDQPQHF